These T cell receptor beta chains were read from a single sample in a study of cytomegalovirus exposure and HLA in healthy donors. Data came from immunoSEQ multiplex PCR; TCRdb stores just in-frame clones and leaves some out. The data hold roughly 99,000 clones, with 73% observed a single time. Input material: PBMCs. All receptors come from a man aged 30 to 39 in good health and CMV-seronegative. Both conserved end residues are part of each CDR3. The order of the fields is J gene, V gene, clone size, D gene, CDR3 DNA, CDR3 protein. D genes are given only for firm matches. Only part of the rows carry a size: once, few, many, or a class if the clone is expanded.

j_call: TRBJ2-7; v_call: TRBV27; clone_size: .; d_call: TRBD1; cdr3_nt: TGTGCCAGCAGTCCTCGGACAGGGACTGGGGAGCAGTACTTC; cdr3_aa: CASSPRTGTGEQYF
j_call: TRBJ2-1; v_call: TRBV7-3; clone_size: .; d_call: .; cdr3_nt: TGTGCCAGCAGCTTACGGGATCCAAACAATGAGCAGTTCTTC; cdr3_aa: CASSLRDPNNEQFF
j_call: TRBJ2-3; v_call: TRBV10-3; clone_size: .; d_call: TRBD2; cdr3_nt: TGTGCCATCAGTAAATCACCTAGCGGGGGGGCCGTAATTGGGCAGTATTTT; cdr3_aa: CAISKSPSGGAVIGQYF
j_call: TRBJ2-7; v_call: TRBV19; clone_size: few; d_call: TRBD2; cdr3_nt: TGTGCCAGTAGTATGGGAGGGGCCGCGACCTACGAGCAGTACTTC; cdr3_aa: CASSMGGAATYEQYF
j_call: TRBJ2-3; v_call: TRBV18; clone_size: .; d_call: .; cdr3_nt: TGTGCCAGCTCACCACCCGCCACCCCAGTGGATACGCAGTATTTT; cdr3_aa: CASSPPATPVDTQYF
j_call: TRBJ2-1; v_call: TRBV5-4; clone_size: .; d_call: .; cdr3_nt: TGTGCCAGCAGCCTCCCCCCTGACAATGAGCAGTTCTTC; cdr3_aa: CASSLPPDNEQFF
j_call: TRBJ2-7; v_call: TRBV2; clone_size: .; d_call: .; cdr3_nt: TGTGCCAGCAGAAGGGGATGGGGAGGCTCCTACGAGCAGTACTTC; cdr3_aa: CASRRGWGGSYEQYF
j_call: TRBJ1-3; v_call: TRBV10-3; clone_size: few; d_call: .; cdr3_nt: TGTGCCAATCGACAGGACCCAAGCGCCGACACCATATATTTT; cdr3_aa: CANRQDPSADTIYF
j_call: TRBJ2-1; v_call: TRBV7-2; clone_size: .; d_call: TRBD1; cdr3_nt: TGTGCCAGCAGCTTTGGACAGGGGGGGAATGAGCAGTTCTTC; cdr3_aa: CASSFGQGGNEQFF
j_call: TRBJ1-4; v_call: TRBV27; clone_size: .; d_call: .; cdr3_nt: TGTGCCAGCAGTTTATGGAGGAATGAAAAACTGTTTTTT; cdr3_aa: CASSLWRNEKLFF
j_call: TRBJ1-6; v_call: TRBV6-5; clone_size: .; d_call: .; cdr3_nt: TGTGCCAGCAGTTTAAAGGGGTTTGGGAATTCACCCCTCCACTTT; cdr3_aa: CASSLKGFGNSPLHF